Below, 20 T cell receptor beta chains from the same sample are listed, as sequenced in a study of beta chain features in type 1 diabetes. Study-wide points: A moderate, significant TCRB CDR3 shortening appeared in type 1 diabetes across four CD4+ subsets.

No antigen is known for these receptors. What was sequenced were expressed TCRB transcripts, since all of the isolated RNA had been reverse transcribed. The repertoire was sequenced with immunoSEQ multiplex PCR; TCRdb's copy has only in-frame clones and lacks some. This table has 240,000 or so clones, approximately 20% appearing once. The sequenced material came from naive CD4+ T cells from blood. The receptors stem from a woman between 40 and 55 years old with type 1 diabetes.

The V call is TRBV7-3, the J call TRBJ1-1, with D possibly being TRBD1 (5 bases). The CDR3 is 16 amino acids. Germline CDR1 and CDR2: SGHTA and FQGTGA. V was trimmed by 5 bases and J by 4 bases, leaving 20 bases between them. The CDR3 loop is CASSPTPQGWGTEAFF. DNA for the CDR3: TGTGCCAGCAGCCCAACGCCCCAGGGCTGGGGCACTGAAGCTTTCTTT.

This clone was observed a few times. The chain links TRBV2 to TRBJ2-1, with 7 bases fitting TRBD2. The CDR3 spans 14 residues. Germline lookup yields CDR1 SNHLY and CDR2 FYNNEI. After removal of 3 bases from V and 7 bases from J, the junction contained 6 bases not matched to a gene. The CDR3 nucleotides read TGTGCCAGCAGTGAGCTAGCGGCCTGGAATGAGCAGTTCTTC. As protein: CASSELAAWNEQFF.

The chain uses TRBV15 and TRBJ2-5; 9 bases agree with TRBD2. The CDR3 contains 16 residues. Germline-derived CDR1 and CDR2 are LNHNV and YYDKDF (reference sequence). With V trimmed by 1 base and J by 5 bases, 8 bases remained unmatched. The CDR3: CATSRGSSGVGETQYF. The CDR3 DNA follows: TGTGCCACCAGCAGAGGATCTAGCGGGGTAGGGGAGACCCAGTACTTC.

J is TRBJ2-1 and V is TRBV7-9; 12 bases are a match to TRBD1. Germline CDR1 SEHNR, CDR2 FQNEAQ (reference sequence). Trimming cost V 5 bases and J 8 bases; bases outside gene matches: 7. The CDR3 extends over 15 amino acids. The CDR3, as DNA: TGTGCCAGCAGCAGGGGACAGGGGGCAGACGATGAGCAGTTCTTC. The encoded protein is CASSRGQGADDEQFF.

CDR3 in amino acids: CASSSTFHPHF. The CDR3 DNA follows: TGTGCCAGCAGTTCTACCTTCCACCCACATTTT. The J gene is TRBJ1-5, the V gene TRBV28; no firm D call. CDR1 and CDR2 (germline): MDHEN, SYDVKM. The CDR3 consists of 11 residues. The germline V and J ends were trimmed by 4 bases and 16 bases, with 14 bases remaining between them.

This clone was recorded a few times. The chain recombines TRBV7-2 with TRBJ2-7, with D maybe TRBD1 (6 bases). CDR1 SGHTA and CDR2 FQGNSA come from the germline V gene. The CDR3 is made up of 14 amino acids. Trimming removed 4 bases from V and 9 bases from J, with 19 bases in between. The CDR3 reads CASSYPGAQSTQYF. CDR3 nucleotide sequence: TGTGCCAGCAGCTATCCAGGGGCCCAGTCGACGCAGTACTTC. Full variable domain (rest looked up from reference TRBV7-2 and TRBJ2-7): GAGVSQSPSNKVTEKGKDVELRCDPISGHTALYWYRQSLGQGLEFLIYFQGNSAPDKSGLPSDRFSAERTGGSVSTLTIQRTQQEDSAVYLCASSYPGAQSTQYFGPGTRLTVT.

The chain employs TRBV28 and TRBJ2-4; 8 bases fit TRBD2. Losses at the gene ends were 9 bases for V and 5 bases for J; bases not matched to a gene: 9. From germline, CDR1 is MDHEN and CDR2 SYDVKM. The CDR3 runs 14 residues. This CDR3 reads CASSGGPVQNIQYF. CDR3 DNA: TGTGCCAGTTCGGGAGGGCCAGTCCAAAACATTCAGTACTTC.

The rearrangement links TRBV5-1 to TRBJ2-1; a possible D gene is TRBD1 (5 bases). The V and J ends lost 0 bases and 3 bases respectively, with 13 bases between them. Germline CDR1 reads SGHRS; CDR2 reads YFSETQ. This CDR3 is 16 amino acids long. CDR3: CASSLGDRGNYNEQFF. DNA for the CDR3: TGCGCCAGCAGCTTGGGAGATAGGGGAAACTACAATGAGCAGTTCTTC.

This sequence joins TRBV20-1 and TRBJ1-1; D gene uncertain. The germline V gene has CDR1 DFQATT and CDR2 SNEGSKA (reference sequence). Trimming took off 6 bases at V and 1 base at J, with 6 bases between the two ends. The CDR3 sequence is 11 residues long. The CDR3 coding sequence is TGCAGTGCCAATTGGAACACTGAAGCTTTCTTT. Translating it yields CSANWNTEAFF.

This clone has more than one count but fewer than ten. The genes are TRBV7-8 and TRBJ2-2; D is possibly TRBD1 (5 bases). Germline lookup yields CDR1 SGHVS and CDR2 FQNEAQ. V dropped 6 bases and J dropped 3 bases, with 14 bases sitting between them. This CDR3 has 15 residues. The CDR3 loop reads CASSSPREDTGELFF. In nucleotides, the CDR3 is TGTGCCAGCAGTTCCCCCAGGGAAGACACCGGGGAGCTGTTTTTT.

V usage is TRBV7-9 and J usage is TRBJ2-4, with a possible D match to TRBD1 (5 bases). The CDR3 consists of 14 residues. Trimming left V 5 bases short and J 9 bases short, with 17 bases between. Germline lookup yields CDR1 SEHNR and CDR2 FQNEAQ (reference sequence). Here the CDR3 reads CASSQGSVVGIQYF. DNA of the CDR3: TGTGCCAGCAGCCAGGGCTCGGTCGTCGGCATTCAGTACTTC. Together with reference TRBV7-9 and TRBJ2-4, the CDR3 gives the full variable domain: DTGVSQNPRHKITKRGQNVTFRCDPISEHNRLYWYRQTLGQGPEFLTYFQNEAQLEKSRLLSDRFSAERPKGSFSTLEIQRTEQGDSAMYLCASSQGSVVGIQYFGAGTRLSVL.

This clone has only a few counts. V gene TRBV5-1 combines with J gene TRBJ2-3; 11 nucleotides agree with TRBD2. Losses at the gene ends were 2 bases for V and 8 bases for J; bases not matched to a gene: 4. There are 14 residues in the CDR3. The V gene's germline CDR1 is SGHRS and CDR2 YFSETQ. CDR3 nucleotides: TGCGCCAGCAGCTTCCCCGGGACTAGCGGTACGCAGTATTTT. Protein: CASSFPGTSGTQYF.

This clone occurred a few times. The chain is built from TRBV6-5 and TRBJ2-1; 10 nucleotides line up with TRBD2. V lost 0 bases, J lost 6 bases, and 2 bases stayed unmatched. Germline V gene lookup returns CDR1 MNHEY and CDR2 SVGAGI. The CDR3 loop spans 15 amino acids. The CDR3 region is CASSYSWTSGNEQFF. For the CDR3, the DNA is TGTGCCAGCAGTTACTCGTGGACTAGCGGCAATGAGCAGTTCTTC.

The chain employs TRBV7-9 and TRBJ2-6; 10 nucleotides match TRBD1. The CDR3 runs to 17 residues. CDR1 SEHNR and CDR2 FQNEAQ come from the germline V gene (reference sequence). J gave up 2 bases and V 3 bases, and 4 bases lay outside the gene matches. CDR3 nucleotides: TGTGCCAGCAGCTTTCCGACAGGGGGCACTGGGGCCAACGTCCTGACTTTC. It yields the protein CASSFPTGGTGANVLTF. Looking up the rest from reference TRBV7-9 and TRBJ2-6 gives the full variable domain: DTGVSQNPRHKITKRGQNVTFRCDPISEHNRLYWYRQTLGQGPEFLTYFQNEAQLEKSRLLSDRFSAERPKGSFSTLEIQRTEQGDSAMYLCASSFPTGGTGANVLTFGAGSRLTVL.

The CDR3 DNA is TGTGCTAGTGGTTTGGGACAGGGGGCGAGGACTGAAGCTTTCTTT. As protein: CASGLGQGARTEAFF. This chain links TRBV12-5 with TRBJ1-1; 10 nucleotides match TRBD1. Looked up from germline, CDR1 is LGHNT and CDR2 is FRNRAP. This CDR3 has 15 amino acids. After removal of 1 base from V and 5 bases from J, the junction contained 4 bases not matched to a gene.

The gene calls are TRBV27 and TRBJ2-3, with no clear D. Per the germline V gene, CDR1 is MNHEY and CDR2 is SMNVEV (reference sequence). This CDR3 comprises 15 residues. V lost 5 bases and J lost 0, with 12 bases in between. CDR3 nucleotides: TGTGCCAGCAGTCCCCGGGTACCTAGCACAGATACGCAGTATTTT. Residues: CASSPRVPSTDTQYF.

This clone was found a few times. V and J are TRBV5-1 and TRBJ2-1; D is unclear. The length of the CDR3 is 14 residues. V gave up 1 base and J gave up 9 bases, with 14 bases separating them. CDR1 and CDR2 (germline): SGHRS, YFSETQ. CDR3 sequence: CASSLPQSTGEQFF. CDR3 bases: TGCGCCAGCAGCTTGCCCCAGTCGACGGGTGAGCAGTTCTTC.

The V gene is TRBV7-3, the J gene TRBJ2-1, with 7 bases fitting TRBD1. Germline assignment: CDR1 SGHTA and CDR2 FQGTGA. J gave up 7 bases and V 8 bases, and 8 bases lay outside the gene matches. The CDR3 loop spans 13 amino acids. The CDR3: CASATGLGNEQFF. Here the CDR3 DNA reads TGTGCCAGCGCGACAGGGTTGGGGAATGAGCAGTTCTTC.

V and J are TRBV5-1 and TRBJ2-3, with TRBD2 identical over 9 bases. V dropped 3 bases and J dropped 3; count of bases not matched to a gene: 5. Per germline, CDR1 SGHRS and CDR2 YFSETQ. The CDR3 spans 15 residues. In DNA form, the CDR3 reads TGCGCCAGCAGCTCCATAGCGGGAGAAACAGATACGCAGTATTTT. Translation: CASSSIAGETDTQYF.

This clone appeared a few times. J is TRBJ2-5 and V is TRBV7-2, with a weak D call TRBD2 (5 bases). CDR3 size: 14 residues. In germline, CDR1 is SGHTA, CDR2 FQGNSA. V lost 0 bases and J lost 4, with 9 bases in between. The CDR3 loop is CASSLAGVGETQYF. The CDR3 bases are TGTGCCAGCAGCTTAGCGGGAGTGGGAGAGACCCAGTACTTC.